The 20 T cell receptor beta chains listed next were all sequenced from one sample in a study of T cell clusters in autoimmune cytopenias. TRB was amplified from about 270 ng of peripheral blood genomic DNA per sample. TRB rearrangements were amplified by touch-down multiplex PCR with mixed TRB-A/B primers. TCRdb derives one entry per CDR3 protein from the multiplex PCR reads, leaving out DNA. The data show about 9,500 distinct CDR3 sequences, and the top ten clones hold around a tenth. The sequenced material came from peripheral blood. These receptors all come from a human donor with an autoimmune cytopenia or autoimmune hepatitis (not recorded which).

The CDR3 region is CAWLGRDPVGNQPQHF. This sequence joins TRBV30 and TRBJ1-5; TCRdb's assignment of TRBD1 cannot be checked, as there is no DNA. CDR1 and CDR2 from the germline V gene are GTSNPN and SVGIG (reference sequence). This CDR3 spans 16 amino acids.

The chain combines TRBV28 with TRBJ2-5; TCRdb's D call, TRBD1, is unchecked because there is no DNA. Germline V gene data show CDR1 as MDHEN and CDR2 as SYDVKM. The CDR3 is made up of 14 amino acids. This chain's CDR3 is CASSYPSGGATQYF.

By frequency, this clonotype is medium-sized (0.01 to 0.1%). V gene TRBV6-5 combines with J gene TRBJ2-3; TCRdb returns TRBD2, unconfirmable since there is no DNA. The germline V gene has CDR1 MNHEY and CDR2 SVGAGI. The CDR3 length is 13 residues. CDR3 amino acids: CASRSGGPGTQYF.

The V gene is TRBV28, the J gene TRBJ2-5; TCRdb calls TRBD1, which cannot be checked without DNA. The CDR3 contains 16 residues. Germline V gene data show CDR1 as MDHEN and CDR2 as SYDVKM. The CDR3 is CASSSGTGMYQETQYF.

Considering frequency, this clonotype is medium-sized. V gene TRBV29-1 combines with J gene TRBJ1-1. Germline CDR1 SQVTM, CDR2 ANQGSEA. The CDR3 is 14 amino acids. CDR3 sequence: CSVAKVGEGTEAFF. The full variable domain, with the rest looked up from reference TRBV29-1 and TRBJ1-1, is SAVISQKPSRDICQRGTSLTIQCQVDSQVTMMFWYRQQPGQSLTLIATANQGSEATYESGFVIDKFPISRPNLTFSTLTVSNMSPEDSSIYLCSVAKVGEGTEAFFGQGTRLTVV.

V is TRBV20-1 and J is TRBJ1-4; TCRdb reports TRBD1, a call that lacks DNA to check it against. This CDR3 spans 17 amino acids. The germline gives CDR1 DFQATT, CDR2 SNEGSKA (reference sequence). The CDR3 spells CSARGGGQSSQGEKLFF.

The chain is built from TRBV28 and TRBJ1-1; the D call of TRBD1 rests on TCRdb alone, since no DNA is present to check it. Germline assignment: CDR1 MDHEN and CDR2 SYDVKM. The CDR3 is 16 residues long. CDR3 region: CASRVLRTGMNTEAFF. Complete variable domain (other parts from reference TRBV28 and TRBJ1-1): DVKVTQSSRYLVKRTGEKVFLECVQDMDHENMFWYRQDPGLGLRLIYFSYDVKMKEKGDIPEGYSVSREKKERFSLILESASTNQTSMYLCASRVLRTGMNTEAFFGQGTRLTVV.

This clonotype ranks as medium-sized (0.01 to 0.1%) in terms of frequency. The V and J genes are TRBV6-5 and TRBJ1-1; checking the TCRdb D call of TRBD1 is not possible without DNA. The CDR3 has 11 residues. CDR1 MNHEY and CDR2 SVGAGI come from the germline V gene. This chain's CDR3 is CASKGYTEAFF.

This clonotype counts as medium-sized by frequency. This chain's CDR3 is CASNAGLNTEAFF. The chain links TRBV6-1 to TRBJ1-1; without DNA, the TCRdb call of TRBD1 cannot be checked. Germline V gives CDR1 MNHNS, CDR2 SASEGT. The CDR3 is 13 amino acids.

This chain uses TRBV18 with TRBJ2-3; TCRdb picks TRBD1, but there is no DNA to check that call. CDR1 and CDR2 (germline): KGHSH, LQKENI. The CDR3 is 16 amino acids. CDR3 loop: CASSRTAGQGPDTQYF.

The V call is TRBV7-9, the J call TRBJ2-1; the D gene TCRdb calls, TRBD1, cannot be checked with no DNA. CDR1 and CDR2 from the germline V gene are SEHNR and FQNEAQ (reference sequence). CDR3 length equals 14 residues. CDR3: CASSLAGAANEQFF.

J is TRBJ2-5 and V is TRBV5-1; the D call from TCRdb, TRBD2, cannot be confirmed without DNA. CDR3 length: 15 amino acids. Per the germline V gene, CDR1 is SGHRS and CDR2 is YFSETQ. CDR3 amino acids: CASSFSGGLSGTQYF.

V is TRBV27 and J is TRBJ2-3. CDR3 length: 15 residues. The V gene's germline CDR1 is MNHEY and CDR2 SMNVEV (reference sequence). Here the CDR3 reads CASSLLSRYTDTQYF.

The chain recombines TRBV4-2 with TRBJ1-1; TCRdb's assignment of TRBD1 cannot be checked, as there is no DNA. The CDR3 has 14 residues. CDR1 and CDR2 from the germline V gene are LGHNA and YNFKEQ. The CDR3 loop is CASSQEGGLTEAFF.

The genes are TRBV7-2 and TRBJ2-1; TCRdb picks TRBD2, but there is no DNA to check that call. CDR1 is SGHTA, CDR2 FQGNSA, per germline. This CDR3 contains 15 residues. CDR3 residues: CASSQTSGPYNEQFF.

The CDR3 sequence: CASRRQGAEGYTF. The rearrangement uses TRBV19 and TRBJ1-2; TCRdb gives TRBD1 as the D gene, but with no DNA this cannot be confirmed. This CDR3 contains 13 residues. Germline loops: CDR1 LNHDA, CDR2 SQIVND (reference sequence). Using reference TRBV19 and TRBJ1-2 for the parts outside the CDR3, the full variable domain is DGGITQSPKYLFRKEGQNVTLSCEQNLNHDAMYWYRQDPGQGLRLIYYSQIVNDFQKGDIAEGYSVSREKKESFPLTVTSAQKNPTAFYLCASRRQGAEGYTFGSGTRLTVV.

This clonotype is identified as medium-sized (0.01 to 0.1%) from frequency. J is TRBJ1-2 and V is TRBV12-3 or TRBV12-4; without DNA, the TCRdb call of TRBD1 cannot be checked. This CDR3 has 13 amino acids. CDR3 sequence: CASSPTGEWGYTF.

The V gene is TRBV20-1, the J gene TRBJ1-4; TCRdb names TRBD1, which stays unverified in the absence of DNA. Germline V gives CDR1 DFQATT, CDR2 SNEGSKA (reference sequence). The CDR3 has 18 residues. This CDR3 reads CSASPQGAGEATNEKLFF.

This clonotype is classed as medium-sized (0.01 to 0.1%) by frequency. The chain combines TRBV6-1 with TRBJ2-7; the TRBD1 assignment by TCRdb is unverifiable without DNA. This CDR3 has 12 amino acids. The V gene's germline CDR1 is MNHNS and CDR2 SASEGT. The CDR3 reads CASSPRGYEQYF.

In terms of frequency, this clonotype is medium-sized. CDR3 region: CASSPGGLRGYTF. The chain couples TRBV6-2 or TRBV6-3 to TRBJ1-2; checking the TCRdb D call of TRBD1 is not possible without DNA. Germline V gene sequence: CDR1 MNHEY, CDR2 SVGEGT. The CDR3 spans 13 residues.